The clone carrying this T cell receptor (beta chain) was seen more than once but under ten times. The trim removed 6 bases at V and 3 bases at J, leaving 7 bases unmatched. The length of the CDR3 is 15 residues. This entry belongs to a study of blood T cells in healthy people across ages. Primed by a sample-barcoded 5' primer and a J-beta primer mix, a second PCR proceeded for about 6 to 12 cycles. TCRdb reanalysed the 5' RACE reads using MiXCR and keeps one entry per CDR3 protein. Found here are hundreds of thousands of distinct CDR3 sequences, 55% to 70% of them singletons; the top ten hold approximately 23%. Each donor had approximately 10 milliliters of peripheral blood drawn.

This clonotype was obtained from a man aged 25-45 years in good health. The rearrangement links TRBV12-3 or TRBV12-4 to TRBJ2-1; TRBD1 matches at 8 bases. Sequenced sample: blood. The CDR3 DNA sequence: TGTGCCAGCAGCGCTGGGACAGGAAACTACAATGAGCAGTTCTTC. Translation: CASSAGTGNYNEQFF.